This entry lists 5 T cell receptor beta chains sequenced from one sample in a study of radiation and T cells in renal cell carcinoma. Libraries were prepared by immunoSEQ multiplex PCR; TCRdb keeps only in-frame clonotypes and omits some of them. This table has approximately 110,000 clones, roughly four fifths appearing once. Time point denoted: baseline pretreatment blood. Described treatment: 15 Gy SBRT to primary tumor, nephrectomy 4 weeks later. The source material was blood, sampled from a patient whose treatment included radiotherapy and nephrectomy. These receptor sequences come from a woman aged 55-69 years with renal cell carcinoma.

The rearrangement links TRBV19 to TRBJ1-2, with TRBD1 matching 7 bases. The CDR3 loop spans 15 amino acids. With 4 bases clipped from V and 2 bases from J, the junction kept 7 bases outside the gene matches. Germline-derived CDR1 and CDR2 are LNHDA and SQIVND (reference sequence). The CDR3 here is CASSTGGQPNYGYTF. In nucleotides, the CDR3 is TGTGCCAGTAGTACGGGGGGACAGCCGAACTATGGCTACACCTTC.

The CDR3 protein is CASRNTLNTGELFF. The CDR3, as DNA: TGTGCCAGCAGGAACACCTTGAACACCGGGGAGCTGTTTTTT. The genes are TRBV28 and TRBJ2-2; D is unclear. V lost 6 bases and J 1 base, leaving 9 bases between the germline ends. This CDR3 contains 14 residues. In germline, CDR1 is MDHEN, CDR2 SYDVKM.

The chain is built from TRBV5-6 and TRBJ2-2; tentatively, D is TRBD2 (6 bases). Per germline, CDR1 SGHDT and CDR2 YYEEEE. The CDR3 totals 16 residues. V lost 2 bases and J 5 bases, leaving 16 bases between the germline ends. The CDR3 DNA reads TGTGCCAGCAGCTTCGAAGGAGGGAGCAATACCGGGGAGCTGTTTTTT. Translation gives CASSFEGGSNTGELFF.

The genes are TRBV7-9 and TRBJ1-1; no clear D gene. Germline V gives CDR1 SEHNR, CDR2 FQNEAQ (reference sequence). The length of the CDR3 is 15 residues. Trimming removed 2 bases at V and 1 base at J, with 11 bases between. The DNA of the CDR3 is TGTGCCAGCAGCTTACCAACCGAGAAGAACACTGAAGCTTTCTTT. Protein sequence: CASSLPTEKNTEAFF.

This sequence joins TRBV7-9 and TRBJ2-3; 7 nucleotides line up with TRBD2. There are 17 residues in the CDR3. Trimming at V came to 5 bases and at J to 0 bases, leaving 11 bases not matched to a gene. Looked up from germline, CDR1 is SEHNR and CDR2 is FQNEAQ (reference sequence). CDR3 amino acids: CASSPTGGRVSTDTQYF. The CDR3 bases are TGTGCCAGCAGCCCGACTGGGGGGAGGGTGAGCACAGATACGCAGTATTTT. The full variable domain, rest sourced from reference TRBV7-9 and TRBJ2-3, is DTGVSQNPRHKITKRGQNVTFRCDPISEHNRLYWYRQTLGQGPEFLTYFQNEAQLEKSRLLSDRFSAERPKGSFSTLEIQRTEQGDSAMYLCASSPTGGRVSTDTQYFGPGTRLTVL.